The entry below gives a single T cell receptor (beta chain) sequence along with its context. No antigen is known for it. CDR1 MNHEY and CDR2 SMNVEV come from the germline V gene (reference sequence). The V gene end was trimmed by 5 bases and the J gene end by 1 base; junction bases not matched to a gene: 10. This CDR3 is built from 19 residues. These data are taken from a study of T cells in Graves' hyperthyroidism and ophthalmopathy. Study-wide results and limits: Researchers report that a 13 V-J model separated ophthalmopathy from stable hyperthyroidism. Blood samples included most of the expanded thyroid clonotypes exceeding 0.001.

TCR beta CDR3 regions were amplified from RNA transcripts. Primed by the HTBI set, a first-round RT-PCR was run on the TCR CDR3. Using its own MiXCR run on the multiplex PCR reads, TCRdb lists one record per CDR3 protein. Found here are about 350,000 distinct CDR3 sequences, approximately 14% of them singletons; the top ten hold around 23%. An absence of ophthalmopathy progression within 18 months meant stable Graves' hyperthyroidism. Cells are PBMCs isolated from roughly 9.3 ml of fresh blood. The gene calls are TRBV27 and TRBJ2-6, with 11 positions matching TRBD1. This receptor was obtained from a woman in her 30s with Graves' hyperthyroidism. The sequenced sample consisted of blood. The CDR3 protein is CASSAHRDRGGSGANVLTF. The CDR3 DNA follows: TGTGCCAGCAGTGCGCACCGGGACAGGGGGGGTTCTGGGGCCAACGTCCTGACTTTC.